This T cell receptor (beta chain) is drawn from a study of shared clonotypes between healthy human individuals (dated by TCRdb to 2018 to 2021). Background for the entire study: The cohort comprised two women and a few men aged 18 to 49 years. Per donor, three plates each were used for CD4 naive and CD4 memory, two for CD8 naive, and one for CD8 memory. Blood TCR repertoires of about 5 healthy adults were deeply sequenced to estimate repertoire size and the extent of clonotype sharing between individuals. Libraries were prepared and TCR repertoires were sequenced by different laboratories using diverse techniques, in order to increase sequencing depth and limit assay-specific biases. Each donor's leukapheresis produced roughly between about 0.9 and 9.5 billion PBMCs.

Including cysteine and phenylalanine, the CDR3 has 17 amino acids. Just the 51-base CDR3 DNA is kept, in frame starting at base 1. Via the germline V gene, CDR1 is MDHEN and CDR2 SYDVKM. Relative to germline, V is 5 bases shorter and J is 0 bases shorter, with 17 bases between their ends. General findings and caveats noted by the study authors: When a handful of donors were compared, the shared fraction of clonotypes was around 5% for naive CD4, around 4% for naive CD8, roughly 2.5% for memory CD4, and 0.35% to 0.4% for memory CD8. Estimated clonotype richness was generally larger for naive than for memory subsets. Pairwise subsampling led to the expectation that sequencing depth would affect the degree of clonotype sharing among donors. Because the study included only a small number of donors, the genetic and exposure-history diversity represented was limited. Compared with non-shared clonotypes, clonotypes shared by all four sorted-subset donors had higher generation probabilities. Even with the large sequencing depth, rarefaction of the sorted-subset datasets indicated that sequencing was incomplete. Only blood was sampled, and tissue TCR repertoires likely differ from those in blood.

Using the deep immunoSEQ assay, TCR CDR3 regions were amplified from genomic DNA by multiplex PCR. Genomic DNA extracted from each cell subset was distributed evenly over all wells of several immunoSEQ 96-well plates, and each plate served as one replicate. For sorted subsets, approximately 210 ng of genomic DNA, equivalent to roughly 30,000 T cell genomes, went into each replicate PCR. Purified libraries were quantified with a Qubit 3.0 fluorometer, sized on a Bioanalyzer 2100, and re-quantified with the KAPA Library Quantification kit. Each immunoSEQ 96-well plate was sequenced on its own single-read 150-cycle Illumina NextSeq 550 flow cell. The study's processing was this. Because the immunoSEQ output included only junctional sequences and no quality scores, the filtering could not be the same as the filtering used for full-length reads. Sequences were annotated with PyIR, a Python wrapper for IgBLAST v1.9, and V/J genes and CDR3 were assigned using IMGT germline references. Any read was removed if the V/J assignment was weak (E-value above 1e-6), the CDR3 was missing, or the read contained stop codons, out-of-frame junctions, or ambiguous translated residues. A V3J clonotype was defined by an identical inferred V gene, J gene, and CDR3 amino acid sequence. Percentage overlap between repertoires was calculated by dividing the number of shared unique clonotypes by the size of the smaller repertoire. Three approaches were used to assess repertoire richness: RTK rarefaction, the Chao1 estimator, and Recon v2.1 estimates of unobserved clonotypes. Generation probabilities for all TCRbeta clonotypes obtained by the gDNA method from a handful of donors were computed using OLGA. TCRdb carries this immuneACCESS record with in-frame sequences only. Its versions omit some clonotypes, under half of them owing to an unresolved V gene in the studies checked, with the rest unexplained. For V, J and clone size, that table is used; D and trimming come from the DNA. The sample has about 640,000 clones on record, around 72% of them singletons. 1.8% of the sample lies in the top ten.

Note on this clone: No antigen is known for it. One base away there is no much larger clone; base qualities are not given.

The donors were healthy, HIV-negative adults with no recently reported acute infections or vaccinations. Every donor was a Caucasian adult living in Nashville, Tennessee, USA. CD4+ T cells were enriched by magnetic negative selection; naive cells were then positively selected on CD45RA, and the negative fraction formed the memory subset. After blood collection by leukapheresis, PBMCs were isolated using Ficoll-Histopaque density gradient centrifugation and then cryopreserved in the vapor phase of liquid nitrogen. Analytical flow cytometry was used to check the purity and quantity of each magnetically sorted T cell population. Genomic DNA was isolated from each sorted fraction and quantified by UV absorbance on a Nanodrop 2000c.

Sequenced: memory CD4+ T cells sorted from blood. The cell subset or site label corresponds to: CD45RA-negative fraction. The chain is encoded by TRBV28 joined to TRBJ1-5, with an unclear D gene assignment. The receptor was isolated from a woman younger than 45 in good health. The CDR3 has the sequence CASSPMAGGNSNQPQHF. The sequenced DNA: TGTGCCAGCAGTCCTATGGCCGGAGGAAATAGCAATCAGCCCCAGCATTTT.